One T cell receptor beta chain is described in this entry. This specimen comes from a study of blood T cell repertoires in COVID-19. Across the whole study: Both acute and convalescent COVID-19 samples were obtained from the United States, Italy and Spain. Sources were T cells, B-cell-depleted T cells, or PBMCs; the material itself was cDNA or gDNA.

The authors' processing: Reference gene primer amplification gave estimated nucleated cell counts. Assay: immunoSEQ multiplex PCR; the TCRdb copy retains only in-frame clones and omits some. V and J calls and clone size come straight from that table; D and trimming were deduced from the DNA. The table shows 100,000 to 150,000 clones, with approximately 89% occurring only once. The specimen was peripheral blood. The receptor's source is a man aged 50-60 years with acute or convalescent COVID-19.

The CDR3 region is CASSRGGNTIYF. The CDR3 region has the DNA TGTGCCAGCAGCCGAGGGGGAAACACCATATATTTT. This chain connects TRBV9 to TRBJ1-3; D not certain. Germline V gives CDR1 SGDLS, CDR2 YYNGEE. Trimming left V 4 bases short and J 4 bases short, with 6 bases between. The length of the CDR3 is 12 residues. The whole variable domain, filled in from reference TRBV9 and TRBJ1-3, reads DSGVTQTPKHLITATGQRVTLRCSPRSGDLSVYWYQQSLDQGLQFLIQYYNGEERAKGNILERFSAQQFPDLHSELNLSSLELGDSALYFCASSRGGNTIYFGEGSWLTVV.